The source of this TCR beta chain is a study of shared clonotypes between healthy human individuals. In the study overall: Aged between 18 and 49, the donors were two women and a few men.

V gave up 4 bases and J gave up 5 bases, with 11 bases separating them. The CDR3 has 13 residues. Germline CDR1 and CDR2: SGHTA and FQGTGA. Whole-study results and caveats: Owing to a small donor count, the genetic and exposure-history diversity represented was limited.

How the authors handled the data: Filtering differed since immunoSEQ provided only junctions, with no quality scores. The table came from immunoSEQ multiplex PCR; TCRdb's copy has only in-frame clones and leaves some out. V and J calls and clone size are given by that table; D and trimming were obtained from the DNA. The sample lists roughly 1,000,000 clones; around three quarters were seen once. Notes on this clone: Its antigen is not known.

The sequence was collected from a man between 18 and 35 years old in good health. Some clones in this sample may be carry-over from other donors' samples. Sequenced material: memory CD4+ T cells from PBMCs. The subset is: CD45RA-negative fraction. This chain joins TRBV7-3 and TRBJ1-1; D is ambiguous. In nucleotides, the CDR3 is TGTGCCAGCAGCTCCACCGGTATTACTGAAGCTTTCTTT. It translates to CASSSTGITEAFF. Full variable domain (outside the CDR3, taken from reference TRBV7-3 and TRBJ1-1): GAGVSQTPSNKVTEKGKYVELRCDPISGHTALYWYRQSLGQGPEFLIYFQGTGAADDSGLPNDRFFAVRPEGSVSTLKIQRTERGDSAVYLCASSSTGITEAFFGQGTRLTVV.